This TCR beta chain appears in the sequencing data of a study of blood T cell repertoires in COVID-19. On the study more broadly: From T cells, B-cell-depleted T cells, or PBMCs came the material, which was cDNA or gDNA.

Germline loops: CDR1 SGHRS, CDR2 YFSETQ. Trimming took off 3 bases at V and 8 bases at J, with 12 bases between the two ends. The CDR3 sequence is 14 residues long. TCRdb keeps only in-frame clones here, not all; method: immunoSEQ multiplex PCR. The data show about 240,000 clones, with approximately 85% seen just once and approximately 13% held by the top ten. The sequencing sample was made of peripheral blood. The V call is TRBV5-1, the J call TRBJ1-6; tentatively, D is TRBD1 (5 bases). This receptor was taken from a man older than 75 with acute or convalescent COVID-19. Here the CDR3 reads CASSWGGADSPLHF. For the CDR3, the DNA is TGCGCCAGCAGCTGGGGGGGTGCGGATTCACCCCTCCACTTT.